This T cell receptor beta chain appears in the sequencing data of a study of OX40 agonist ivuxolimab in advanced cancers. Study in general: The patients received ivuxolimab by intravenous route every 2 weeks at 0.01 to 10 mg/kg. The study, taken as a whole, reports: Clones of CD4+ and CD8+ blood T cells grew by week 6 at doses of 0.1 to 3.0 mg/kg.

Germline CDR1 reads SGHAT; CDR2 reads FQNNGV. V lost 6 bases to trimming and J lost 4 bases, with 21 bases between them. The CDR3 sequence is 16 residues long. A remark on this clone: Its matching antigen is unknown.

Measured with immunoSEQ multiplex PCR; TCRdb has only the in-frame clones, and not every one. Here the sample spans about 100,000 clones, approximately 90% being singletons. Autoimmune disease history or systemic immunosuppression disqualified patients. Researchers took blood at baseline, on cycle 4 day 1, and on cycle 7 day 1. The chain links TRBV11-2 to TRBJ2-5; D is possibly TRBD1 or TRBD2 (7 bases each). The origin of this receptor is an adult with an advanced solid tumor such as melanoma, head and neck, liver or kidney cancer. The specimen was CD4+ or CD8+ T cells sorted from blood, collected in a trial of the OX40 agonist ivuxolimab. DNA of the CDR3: TGTGCCAGCAGAACACAGCCAGGGGGAGGGAGAGAGACCCAGTACTTC. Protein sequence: CASRTQPGGGRETQYF. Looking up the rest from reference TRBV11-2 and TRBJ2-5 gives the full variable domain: EAGVAQSPRYKIIEKRQSVAFWCNPISGHATLYWYQQILGQGPKLLIQFQNNGVVDDSQLPKDRFSAERLKGVDSTLKIQPAKLEDSAVYLCASRTQPGGGRETQYFGPGTRLLVL.